A selection of T cell receptor beta chains follows, all from one sample in a study of cytomegalovirus exposure and HLA in healthy donors. Generated by immunoSEQ multiplex PCR, the TCRdb table keeps only in-frame clones and is missing some. The sample contains approximately 120,000 clones, roughly 63% of which appear only once. The specimen was PBMCs. These receptors were obtained from a woman aged 70-85 years in good health and CMV-seropositive. Both conserved end residues are part of each CDR3.

CDR3 length	V gene	CDR3 protein
15	TRBV5-1	CASSSYKAGDTEAFF
14	TRBV6-5	CASSSPGGTDTQYF
16	TRBV6-4	CASRGAGGLSTDTQYF
13	TRBV7-9	CASSRTENTEAFF
14	TRBV6-5	CASSPSGGPYEQYF
15	TRBV10-2	CASSEGLAGYNEQFF
15	TRBV10-3	CAISESETGVTEAFF
13	TRBV5-1	CASSLGQGGEQYF
12	TRBV19	CASTEQDYGYTF
14	TRBV5-5	CASIGDGTGTEAFF
14	TRBV4-2	CASSPGISTDTQYF
14	TRBV19	CASSGRDRGYGYTF
15	TRBV5-6	CASSPGHRANYGYTF
15	TRBV9	CASSAGTGLNSPLHF
15	TRBV15	CATSRDRGADQPQHF
13	TRBV19	CASRGGASYEQYF
16	TRBV15	CATSRELAVTLNEQFF
15	TRBV5-4	CASSFPRGEGYGYTF
15	TRBV5-5	CASSLGPGKVNTIYF
14	TRBV29-1	CSVLAGGPGDTQYF
13	TRBV29-1	CSVGAGMNTEAFF
14	TRBV30	CAWSALRGISPLHF
14	TRBV7-2	CASSRPGGGNTIYF
13	TRBV6-5	CASTHGGAETQYF
12	TRBV30	CAWSGYTGELFF
17	TRBV19	CASTPGWSGGLSYEQYF
14	TRBV30	CAWSVGPGLPAQHF
15	TRBV18	CASSPWHRGAYEQYF
19	TRBV7-6	CASSLGLAGGLQPYNEQFF
15	TRBV4-2	CASSQDGGTNQPQHF
15	TRBV5-1	CASSLHGQGVETQYF
13	TRBV4-2	CASSLTGGGGYTF
15	TRBV5-1	CASSLVGQGAYEQYF
13	TRBV19	CASSIRGISEAFF
13	TRBV30	CAWSDQGPYEQYF
15	TRBV7-2	CASSLDRGGEYGYTF
15	TRBV10-3	CAISERSGGRDTQYF
15	TRBV7-9	CASSLATGFNTEAFF
15	TRBV14	CASSQWTGAGSPLHF
15	TRBV7-2	CASTSSGTGNSPLHF
14	TRBV5-1	CASTAGTALDTQYF
15	TRBV9	CASSTTGGAGEKLFF
14	TRBV2	CASRSGSGAYGYTF
16	TRBV5-1	CASSSAGGTGDPEAFF